This TCR beta chain comes out of a study of cytomegalovirus exposure and HLA in healthy donors. Study results and caveats: Sequencing likely caused a cluster of highly shared sequence variants. Investigators reported over 150 TCR beta chains as tied to cytomegalovirus.

The V gene's germline CDR1 is ENHRY and CDR2 SYGVKD. V was shortened by 10 bases and J by 2 bases, with 11 bases between the two germline ends. There are 12 residues in the CDR3. In the PCR, 60 Vbeta and 13 Jbeta primers were used. Measured with immunoSEQ multiplex PCR; TCRdb has only the in-frame clones, and not every one. The sample gives around 70,000 clones, roughly four fifths of which show up once; 12% is in the top ten. About this clone itself: Its antigen is as yet unknown.

The sample was PBMCs. The V gene is TRBV10-3, the J gene TRBJ2-5, with D possibly matching TRBD1 (6 bases). The TCR originated in a male donor in good health and CMV-seropositive. This chain's CDR3 is CATGQTQETQYF. CDR3 coding DNA: TGTGCCACAGGACAGACTCAAGAGACCCAGTACTTC.